This note documents a single T cell receptor beta chain sequence. TCRdb's table, derived via immunoSEQ multiplex PCR, lists solely in-frame clones and lacks some. The sample lists fewer than 300,000 clones; 82% were seen once. The V end was cut by 3 bases, the J end by 1 base, with 9 bases between. Germline assignment: CDR1 MNHNS and CDR2 SASEGT. The CDR3 extends over 14 amino acids. This specimen belongs to a study of blood T cell repertoires in COVID-19. Source material: peripheral blood. The receptor's source is a woman in her late teens or twenties with acute or convalescent COVID-19. The chain carries TRBV6-1 and TRBJ2-5; D unclear. The CDR3 sequence: CASSEKLLQETQYF. For the CDR3, the DNA is TGTGCCAGCAGTGAGAAACTCCTCCAAGAGACCCAGTACTTC.